This TCR beta chain was identified in a study of T cell responses to AZD1222 COVID-19 vaccine. Worth noting for this clone: What it binds is unknown.

Analysis merged second doses at about 4 or about 12 weeks. Broader study findings: Vaccine-associated CD4 TCRs ranged over spike, dominating at 160-218 and 743-854. Clonal diversity was possibly underestimated; the donors were predominantly white British and more often female. None of the repertoires were sampled until the peak T cell response had passed.

TCRdb keeps only in-frame clones here, not all; method: immunoSEQ multiplex PCR. Of 89,000 or so clones in the sample, approximately 86% are singletons; the top ten hold 5.6%. This clonotype originated in an adult who received the AZD1222 COVID-19 vaccine. Here the sequenced sample was peripheral blood, taken 28 days after the second AZD1222 dose.

CDR3 DNA: TGTGCCAGTAGTAACAGGGTTGGCGACGAGCAGTACTTC. Translating it yields CASSNRVGDEQYF. V usage is TRBV19 and J usage is TRBJ2-7; maybe TRBD1 (6 bases). The germline gives CDR1 LNHDA, CDR2 SQIVND (reference sequence). The CDR3 spans 13 residues. The V end was cut by 4 bases, the J end by 5 bases, with 12 bases between.